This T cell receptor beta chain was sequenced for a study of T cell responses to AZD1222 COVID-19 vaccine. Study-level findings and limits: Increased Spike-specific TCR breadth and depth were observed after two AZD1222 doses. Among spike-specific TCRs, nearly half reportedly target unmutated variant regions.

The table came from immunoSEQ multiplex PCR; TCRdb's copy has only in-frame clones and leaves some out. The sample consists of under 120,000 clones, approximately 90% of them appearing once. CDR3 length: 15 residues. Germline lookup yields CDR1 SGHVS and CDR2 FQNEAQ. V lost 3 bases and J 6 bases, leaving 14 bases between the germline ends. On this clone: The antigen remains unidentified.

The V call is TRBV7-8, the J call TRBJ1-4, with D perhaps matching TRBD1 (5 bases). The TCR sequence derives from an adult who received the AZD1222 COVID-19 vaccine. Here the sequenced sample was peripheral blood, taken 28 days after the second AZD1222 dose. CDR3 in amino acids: CASSFLATVHEKLFF. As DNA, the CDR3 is TGTGCCAGCAGCTTTCTTGCGACAGTTCATGAAAAACTGTTTTTT.